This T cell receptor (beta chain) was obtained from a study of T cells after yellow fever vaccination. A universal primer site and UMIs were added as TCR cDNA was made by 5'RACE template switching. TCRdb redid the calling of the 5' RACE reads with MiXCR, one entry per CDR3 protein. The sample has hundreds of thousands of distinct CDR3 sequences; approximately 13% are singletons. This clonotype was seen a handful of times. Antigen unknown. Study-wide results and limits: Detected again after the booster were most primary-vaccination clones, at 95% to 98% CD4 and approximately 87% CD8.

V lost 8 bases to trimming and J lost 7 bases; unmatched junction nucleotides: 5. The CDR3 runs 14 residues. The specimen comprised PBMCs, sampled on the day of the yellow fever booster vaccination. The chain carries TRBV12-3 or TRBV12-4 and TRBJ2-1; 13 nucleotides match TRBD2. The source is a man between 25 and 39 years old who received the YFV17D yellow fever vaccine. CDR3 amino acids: CASRGTSGTNEQFF. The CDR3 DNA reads TGTGCCAGCCGGGGGACTAGCGGGACAAATGAGCAGTTCTTC.